These 6 T cell receptor beta chains were all obtained from the same sample, sequenced in a study of blood T cells in healthy people across ages. Through a sample-barcoded 5' primer and a J-beta primer mix, a second PCR was run for roughly 7 to 12 cycles. TCRdb called the 5' RACE reads again in MiXCR, with one record for every CDR3 protein. Of around 1,000,000 distinct CDR3 sequences detected, roughly two fifths appear once; the ten largest clones hold about an eighth. Sequencing was performed on blood. All receptors come from a man aged 18-30 years in good health.

A few counts support this clonotype. The V and J genes are TRBV7-2 and TRBJ2-3; 7 bases map to TRBD1. Trimming cost V 5 bases and J 0 bases; bases outside gene matches: 8. The CDR3 loop spans 16 amino acids. Germline V lookup: CDR1 SGHTA, CDR2 FQGNSA. The CDR3 DNA reads TGTGCCAGCAGCCACGATGGGACAGCTAGCACAGATACGCAGTATTTT. Its translation is CASSHDGTASTDTQYF. Complete variable domain (other parts from reference TRBV7-2 and TRBJ2-3): GAGVSQSPSNKVTEKGKDVELRCDPISGHTALYWYRQSLGQGLEFLIYFQGNSAPDKSGLPSDRFSAERTGGSVSTLTIQRTQQEDSAVYLCASSHDGTASTDTQYFGPGTRLTVL.

The V call is TRBV13, the J call TRBJ2-7, with 15 bases fitting TRBD2. The DNA end is more similar to TRBJ2-5, so the J call may be wrong. CDR3 length: 17 amino acids. Germline lookup yields CDR1 PRHDT and CDR2 FYEKMQ (reference sequence). The CDR3 region has the DNA TGTGCCAGCAGCTTCCGGACTAGCGGGGGGGTAACAGAGACCCAGTACTTC. Residues: CASSFRTSGGVTETQYF.

The V gene is TRBV9, the J gene TRBJ1-3; 7 bases line up with TRBD1. V gave up 0 bases and J gave up 0 bases; unmatched junction bases: 3. The CDR3 runs 16 residues. Germline CDR1 SGDLS, CDR2 YYNGEE. The CDR3 reads CASSVGQGGSGNTIYF. Written as DNA, the CDR3 is TGTGCCAGCAGCGTAGGGCAGGGGGGCTCTGGAAACACCATATATTTT.

CDR3 coding DNA: TGCAGTGCTACCGGGACAGGGCTCTATGGCTACACCTTC. This translates into CSATGTGLYGYTF. The V and J genes are TRBV20-1 and TRBJ1-2, with TRBD1 identical over 9 bases. This CDR3 is 13 amino acids long. J was trimmed by 4 bases and V by 4 bases; bases with no gene match: 4. CDR1 DFQATT and CDR2 SNEGSKA come from the germline V gene (reference sequence).

This clonotype was recorded many times. The germline gene is not matched at one end of the junction; a read error may be the cause. V and J are TRBV5-1 and TRBJ1-2; D may be TRBD1 (5 bases). Germline V CDR1 and CDR2: SGHRS, YFSETQ. The length of the CDR3 is 12 residues. CDR3 in DNA: TGTGCCAGCAGTTTGGTCGGGGACGGCTACACCTTC. Translated: CASSLVGDGYTF. Full variable domain (rest looked up from reference TRBV5-1 and TRBJ1-2): KAGVTQTPRYLIKTRGQQVTLSCSPISGHRSVSWYQQTPGQGLQFLFEYFSETQRNKGNFPGRFSGRQFSNSRSEMNVSTLELGDSALYLCASSLVGDGYTFGSGTRLTVV.

The genes are TRBV28 and TRBJ2-3; the D gene could be TRBD1 or TRBD2 (6 bases each). There are 13 residues in the CDR3. CDR1 MDHEN and CDR2 SYDVKM come from the germline V gene. Trimming stripped 4 bases from V and 6 bases from J, with 11 bases between. The CDR3 spells CASSWGAGDTQYF. CDR3 nucleotide sequence: TGTGCCAGCAGTTGGGGGGCTGGGGATACGCAGTATTTT.